The source of this T cell receptor (beta chain) is a study of shared clonotypes between healthy human individuals. Study results and caveats: Inspection by rarefaction showed sorted-subset sequencing to be incomplete despite large depth. Having only a few donors restricted how much genetic and exposure-history diversity was captured.

The table came from immunoSEQ multiplex PCR; TCRdb's copy has only in-frame clones and leaves some out. The table lists 2 million or so clones, 95% of them singletons, with 0.1% to 0.15% in the top ten. On this clone itself: Its target is unknown.

This CDR3 comprises 13 residues. J was trimmed by 6 bases and V by 8 bases; bases with no gene match: 6. Per the germline V gene, CDR1 is MNHNY and CDR2 is SVGAGI (reference sequence). Each donor was a Caucasian adult residing in Nashville, Tennessee. This TCR was recovered from a man aged 18 to 30 in good health. The sample consisted of naive CD4+ T cells sorted from blood. Regarding subset: CD45RA+ positively selected. The V and J genes are TRBV6-6 and TRBJ1-1, with TRBD1 identical over 10 bases. CDR3 bases: TGTGCCAGCCGACAGGGGGCGGTCGCTGAAGCTTTCTTT. Translating gives CASRQGAVAEAFF.